The 2 T cell receptor beta chains presented below share a single source sample, sequenced in a study of OX40 agonist ivuxolimab in advanced cancers. This table comes from immunoSEQ multiplex PCR, and its TCRdb copy is limited to in-frame clones, with some not included. This sample has roughly 58,000 clones, with under 85% found just once. The material was CD4+ or CD8+ T cells sorted from blood, obtained in a trial of the OX40 agonist ivuxolimab. These receptors all stem from an adult with an advanced solid tumor such as melanoma, head and neck, liver or kidney cancer.

This chain uses TRBV5-4 with TRBJ2-3; 9 nucleotides align to TRBD2. CDR1 and CDR2 (germline): SGHNT, YYREEE (reference sequence). Trimming removed 0 bases from V and 5 bases from J; junction bases left unmatched: 7. The CDR3 spans 16 residues. The CDR3 reads CASSLGRGRAGDTQYF. In DNA form, the CDR3 reads TGTGCCAGCAGCTTGGGGCGCGGGAGGGCGGGAGATACGCAGTATTTT.

The gene calls are TRBV25-1 and TRBJ1-4; 7 bases fit TRBD1. This CDR3 comprises 16 residues. V was clipped by 5 bases and J by 8 bases; unmatched bases: 14. From germline, CDR1 is MGHDK and CDR2 SYGVNS. This CDR3 is CASSSLGTAQGEKLFF. The CDR3 DNA reads as TGTGCCAGCAGTTCGCTAGGGACAGCTCAGGGGGAAAAACTGTTTTTT.